The 12 T cell receptor beta chains below were found in one sample sequenced in a study of blood T cell repertoires in COVID-19. Here immunoSEQ multiplex PCR was the method, and the copy in TCRdb shows in-frame clones only, minus some. The repertoire holds about 430,000 clones, with around nine tenths as singletons. Sequenced sample: PBMCs or T cells enriched from blood (not recorded which). Source of these receptors: a woman younger than 35 who had been exposed to COVID-19.

The chain combines TRBV5-1 with TRBJ2-1, with 13 bases lining up with TRBD2. The germline V gene has CDR1 SGHRS and CDR2 YFSETQ. This CDR3 contains 18 residues. Trimming cost V 2 bases and J 2 bases; bases outside gene matches: 7. The CDR3 is CASSLGTSGTRTYNEQFF. In DNA, the CDR3 is TGCGCCAGCAGCTTAGGGACTAGCGGGACCAGAACCTACAATGAGCAGTTCTTC.

The genes are TRBV15 and TRBJ1-4; 10 bases map to TRBD1. The CDR3 spans 15 residues. With V trimmed by 1 base and J by 6 bases, 2 bases remained unmatched. The germline V gene encodes CDR1 LNHNV and CDR2 YYDKDF (reference sequence). CDR3 bases: TGTGCCACCAGCAGAGTAGGGACAGGGGATGAAAAACTGTTTTTT. Amino acid sequence: CATSRVGTGDEKLFF.

The rearrangement uses TRBV7-2 and TRBJ1-2; D ambiguous. This CDR3 is built from 13 residues. V lost 1 base, J lost 2 bases, and 5 bases lay in between. The germline CDR1 and CDR2 sequences are SGHTA and FQGNSA. As DNA, the CDR3 is TGTGCCAGCAGCTTAGACTGGAACTATGGCTACACCTTC. Translated: CASSLDWNYGYTF.

The chain recombines TRBV24-1 with TRBJ2-3, with a possible D match to TRBD1 (5 bases). The CDR3 covers 15 residues. Trimming took 1 base from V and 0 from J, leaving 7 bases between them. CDR1 is KGHDR, CDR2 SFDVKD, per germline. The CDR3: CATSDLRGSTDTQYF. Written as DNA, the CDR3 is TGTGCCACCAGTGATTTAAGGGGTAGCACAGATACGCAGTATTTT.

The rearrangement uses TRBV18 and TRBJ2-7, with 8 bases fitting TRBD1. The CDR3 is 14 residues long. In germline, CDR1 is KGHSH, CDR2 LQKENI. J lost 4 bases, V lost 3 bases, and 5 bases had no gene match. CDR3 residues: CASSPDQGAYEQYF. The CDR3, as DNA: TGTGCCAGCTCACCTGACCAGGGGGCTTACGAGCAGTACTTC. The full variable domain, completed using reference TRBV18 and TRBJ2-7, is NAGVMQNPRHLVRRRGQEARLRCSPMKGHSHVYWYRQLPEEGLKFMVYLQKENIIDESGMPKERFSAEFPKEGPSILRIQQVVRGDSAAYFCASSPDQGAYEQYFGPGTRLTVT.

This clone turned up a few times. This chain uses TRBV29-1 with TRBJ2-5; 7 nucleotides align to TRBD2. CDR3 size: 14 residues. V lost 3 bases and J lost 1; bases outside the gene matches: 5. Looked up from germline, CDR1 is SQVTM and CDR2 is ANQGSEA. This CDR3 reads CSVDGSGGQETQYF. The CDR3, as DNA: TGCAGCGTTGATGGGTCGGGGGGCCAAGAGACCCAGTACTTC.

This rearrangement joins TRBV4-3 to TRBJ2-1; 13 positions agree with TRBD2. The CDR3 covers 15 residues. Trimming took 4 bases from V and 7 from J; bases not matched to a gene: 4. Germline CDR1 LGHNA, CDR2 YSLEER. The CDR3 DNA is TGCGCCAGCAGCCTCGGACTAGCGGGGGCTAATGAGCAGTTCTTC. It specifies CASSLGLAGANEQFF.

The CDR3 sequence is CASSQRGANIQYF. CDR3 DNA sequence: TGTGCCAGCAGCCAGCGGGGGGCAAACATTCAGTACTTC. V gene TRBV28 combines with J gene TRBJ2-4; 9 bases line up with TRBD2. There are 13 residues in the CDR3. Germline V gene lookup returns CDR1 MDHEN and CDR2 SYDVKM. V shed 6 bases and J 6 bases; nucleotides not matched to a gene: 3.

As for this clone: Different DNA sequences within this sample yield the same CDR3. The CDR3 loop reads CASSLGGLSNQPQHF. CDR3 in DNA: TGTGCCAGCAGCTTAGGAGGGTTGAGCAATCAGCCCCAGCATTTT. This chain links TRBV5-6 with TRBJ1-5; no reliable D call. Trimming left V 2 bases short and J 1 base short, with 10 bases between. Germline loops: CDR1 SGHDT, CDR2 YYEEEE. The CDR3 runs 15 residues. The variable domain in full, completed from reference TRBV5-6 and TRBJ1-5, reads DAGVTQSPTHLIKTRGQQVTLRCSPKSGHDTVSWYQQALGQGPQFIFQYYEEEERQRGNFPDRFSGHQFPNYSSELNVNALLLGDSALYLCASSLGGLSNQPQHFGDGTRLSIL.

This clone has a single count. Here the CDR3 DNA reads TGCGCCAGCAGCCTTAGCGTGGGCAACTACAATGAGCAGTTCTTC. Protein: CASSLSVGNYNEQFF. This chain connects TRBV5-1 to TRBJ2-1, with a tentative D call TRBD2 (5 bases). Germline V gene lookup returns CDR1 SGHRS and CDR2 YFSETQ. The CDR3 covers 15 residues. With 4 bases removed from V and 3 bases from J, the gap between germline ends came to 14 bases. Looking up the rest from reference TRBV5-1 and TRBJ2-1 gives the full variable domain: KAGVTQTPRYLIKTRGQQVTLSCSPISGHRSVSWYQQTPGQGLQFLFEYFSETQRNKGNFPGRFSGRQFSNSRSEMNVSTLELGDSALYLCASSLSVGNYNEQFFGPGTRLTVL.

The chain combines TRBV10-3 with TRBJ1-2; possibly TRBD1 for D (6 bases). The germline gives CDR1 ENHRY, CDR2 SYGVKD. The CDR3 runs to 15 residues. The V end lost 4 bases, the J end lost 5 bases, and 17 bases lay between the germline ends. The CDR3 sequence is CAISGQARGAYGYTF. CDR3 DNA: TGTGCCATCAGTGGACAGGCAAGGGGCGCATATGGCTACACCTTC.

This clone was detected only a few times. This chain uses TRBV6-5 with TRBJ2-7; TRBD2 aligns across 10 bases. CDR1 and CDR2 from the germline V gene are MNHEY and SVGAGI. CDR3 size: 15 residues. J gave up 6 bases and V 8 bases, and 13 bases lay outside the gene matches. CDR3 sequence: CASWSSGTSESEQYF. Here the CDR3 DNA reads TGTGCCAGCTGGAGTTCCGGGACTAGCGAGTCCGAGCAGTACTTC.